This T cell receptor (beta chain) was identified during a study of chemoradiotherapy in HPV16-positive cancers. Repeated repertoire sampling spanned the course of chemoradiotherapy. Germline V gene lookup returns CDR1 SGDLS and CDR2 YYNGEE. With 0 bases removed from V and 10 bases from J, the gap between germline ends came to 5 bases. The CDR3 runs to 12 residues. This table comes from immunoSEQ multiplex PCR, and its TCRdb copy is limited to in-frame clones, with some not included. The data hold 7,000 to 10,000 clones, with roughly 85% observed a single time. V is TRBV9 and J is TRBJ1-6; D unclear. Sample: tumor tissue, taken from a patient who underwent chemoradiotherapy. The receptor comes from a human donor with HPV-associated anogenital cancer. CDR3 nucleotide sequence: TGTGCCAGCAGCGTAGGGGAGTCACCCCTCCACTTT. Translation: CASSVGESPLHF.